The 7 T cell receptor beta chains listed next were all sequenced from one sample in a study of cytomegalovirus exposure and HLA in healthy donors. The primer mix had 60 Vbeta and 13 Jbeta primers. Produced via immunoSEQ multiplex PCR; TCRdb's table is partial and in-frame only. This sample has under 200,000 clones; roughly 80% occur once, and the top ten carry under 4%. Sequenced material: PBMCs. The receptors derive from a woman aged 40 to 49 in good health and CMV-seronegative.

The chain is built from TRBV9 and TRBJ1-3; TRBD1 matches at 8 bases. V lost 6 bases, J lost 4 bases, and 6 bases stayed unmatched. The length of the CDR3 is 14 residues. Germline V lookup: CDR1 SGDLS, CDR2 YYNGEE. In nucleotides, the CDR3 is TGTGCCAGCAACCCAGGGGGCGGCGGAAACACCATATATTTT. It specifies CASNPGGGGNTIYF. Based on the CDR3 plus reference TRBV9 and TRBJ1-3, the full variable domain is DSGVTQTPKHLITATGQRVTLRCSPRSGDLSVYWYQQSLDQGLQFLIQYYNGEERAKGNILERFSAQQFPDLHSELNLSSLELGDSALYFCASNPGGGGNTIYFGEGSWLTVV.

The chain is built from TRBV18 and TRBJ1-6; D may be TRBD1 (6 bases). CDR3 size: 15 residues. V was trimmed by 7 bases and J by 14 bases, leaving 24 bases between them. The germline CDR1 and CDR2 sequences are KGHSH and LQKENI. As DNA, the CDR3 is TGTGCCAGCTTAGGACAGCGGGACCGAGATAGTACCCTCCACTTT. Translation: CASLGQRDRDSTLHF.

CDR3 nucleotide sequence: TGCGCCAGCAGCTTCCGGGGGAGCTCCTACGAGCAGTACTTC. As protein: CASSFRGSSYEQYF. The rearrangement uses TRBV5-1 and TRBJ2-7; a weak D match, TRBD2 (6 bases). This CDR3 is built from 14 residues. Per germline, CDR1 SGHRS and CDR2 YFSETQ. V was pared by 2 bases and J by 0 bases, with 9 bases between.

The chain uses TRBV5-1 and TRBJ2-5, with D perhaps matching TRBD2 (5 bases). The CDR3 has 14 amino acids. The germline CDR1 and CDR2 sequences are SGHRS and YFSETQ. V lost 0 bases and J lost 5, with 11 bases in between. The CDR3 DNA reads as TGCGCCAGCAGCTTGGTTCGGACTCTGGAGACCCAGTACTTC. It encodes CASSLVRTLETQYF.

The rearrangement joins TRBV7-9 to TRBJ1-6; maybe TRBD1 (6 bases). Deletions cut 1 base from V and 6 bases from J, with 10 bases between. Germline loops: CDR1 SEHNR, CDR2 FQNEAQ (reference sequence). The CDR3 has 15 residues. CDR3 nucleotides: TGTGCCAGCAGCTTAGGGTTAGGGGGTAATTCACCCCTCCACTTT. Its protein is CASSLGLGGNSPLHF.

The V gene is TRBV9, the J gene TRBJ2-5; possible D gene TRBD1, 6 bases. There are 14 residues in the CDR3. V was clipped by 0 bases and J by 1 base, with 7 bases between them. Germline values: CDR1 SGDLS, CDR2 YYNGEE. The CDR3 spells CASSVGGLQETQYF. The CDR3 DNA reads TGTGCCAGCAGCGTAGGGGGGCTCCAAGAGACCCAGTACTTC.

This chain joins TRBV5-1 and TRBJ1-1; tentative D call: TRBD1 (5 bases). Looked up from germline, CDR1 is SGHRS and CDR2 is YFSETQ. This CDR3 contains 15 residues. Trimming cost V 7 bases and J 5 bases, with 21 bases left between them. The CDR3 DNA reads as TGCGCCAGCGGGGGAGGGCTAGGGGAAGGAACTGAAGCTTTCTTT. Translating gives CASGGGLGEGTEAFF.